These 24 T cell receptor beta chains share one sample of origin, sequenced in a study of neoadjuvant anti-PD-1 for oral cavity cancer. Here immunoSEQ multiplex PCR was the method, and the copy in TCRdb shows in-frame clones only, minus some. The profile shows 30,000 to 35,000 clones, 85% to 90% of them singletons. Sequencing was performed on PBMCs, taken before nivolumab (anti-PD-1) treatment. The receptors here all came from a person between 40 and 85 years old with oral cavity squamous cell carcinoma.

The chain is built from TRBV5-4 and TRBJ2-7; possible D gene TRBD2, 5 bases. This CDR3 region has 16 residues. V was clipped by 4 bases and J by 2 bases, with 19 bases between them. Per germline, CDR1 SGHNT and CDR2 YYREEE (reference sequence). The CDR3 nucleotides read TGTGCCAGCAGCCCCAGCGGCACTAGATCCCCCTACGAGCAGTACTTC. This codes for CASSPSGTRSPYEQYF.

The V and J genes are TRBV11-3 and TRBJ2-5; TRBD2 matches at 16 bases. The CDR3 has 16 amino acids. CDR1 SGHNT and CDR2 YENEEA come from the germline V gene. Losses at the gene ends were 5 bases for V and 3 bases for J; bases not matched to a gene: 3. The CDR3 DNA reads TGTGCCAGCAGCCCGGGGACTAGCGGGGGGGAAGAGACCCAGTACTTC. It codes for CASSPGTSGGEETQYF. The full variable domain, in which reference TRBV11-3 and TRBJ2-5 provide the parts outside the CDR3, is EAGVVQSPRYKIIEKKQPVAFWCNPISGHNTLYWYLQNLGQGPELLIRYENEEAVDDSQLPKDRFSAERLKGVDSTLKIQPAELGDSAVYLCASSPGTSGGEETQYFGPGTRLLVL.

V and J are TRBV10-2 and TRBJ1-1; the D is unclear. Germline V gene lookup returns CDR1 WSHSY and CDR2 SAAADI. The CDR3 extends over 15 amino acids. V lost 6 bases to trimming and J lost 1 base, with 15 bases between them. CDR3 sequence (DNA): TGCGCCAGCAGCGCTAGGGCTGATGCGAACACTGAAGCTTTCTTT. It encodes CASSARADANTEAFF.

For the CDR3, the DNA is TGTGCCAGCAGCGTAGGCACCAATTCACCCCTCCACTTT. Its protein product is CASSVGTNSPLHF. J is TRBJ1-6 and V is TRBV9, with no clear D. V dropped 0 bases and J dropped 7 bases, with 5 bases sitting between them. CDR1 is SGDLS and CDR2 is YYNGEE in the germline V gene. This CDR3 is 13 amino acids long.

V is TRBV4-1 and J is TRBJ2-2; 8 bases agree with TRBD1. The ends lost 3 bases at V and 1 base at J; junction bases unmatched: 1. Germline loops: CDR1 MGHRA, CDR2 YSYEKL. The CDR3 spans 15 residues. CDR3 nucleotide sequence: TGCGCCAGCAGCCATACAGGGGGGAACACCGGGGAGCTGTTTTTT. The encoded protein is CASSHTGGNTGELFF.

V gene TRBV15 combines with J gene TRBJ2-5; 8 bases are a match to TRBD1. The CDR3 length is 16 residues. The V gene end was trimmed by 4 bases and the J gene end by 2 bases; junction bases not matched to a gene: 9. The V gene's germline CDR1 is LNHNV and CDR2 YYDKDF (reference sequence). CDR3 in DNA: TGTGCCACCAGCACCCATATGACAGGGGAGCAAGAGACCCAGTACTTC. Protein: CATSTHMTGEQETQYF.

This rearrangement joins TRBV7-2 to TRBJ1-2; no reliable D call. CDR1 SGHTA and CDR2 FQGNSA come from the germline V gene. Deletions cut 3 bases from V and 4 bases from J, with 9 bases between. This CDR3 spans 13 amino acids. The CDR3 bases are TGTGCCAGCAGCTTGGAGGAAATCTATGGCTACACCTTC. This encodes CASSLEEIYGYTF.

DNA for the CDR3: TGTGCCAGCAGTCTCCTAGACACCTTTCCTACTGAAGCTTTCTTT. Translation: CASSLLDTFPTEAFF. This rearrangement joins TRBV27 to TRBJ1-1; unclear D gene. The V gene lost 5 bases and the J gene lost 5 bases, with 18 bases spanning the gap. The CDR3 contains 15 residues. Germline CDR1 is MNHEY and CDR2 is SMNVEV (reference sequence).

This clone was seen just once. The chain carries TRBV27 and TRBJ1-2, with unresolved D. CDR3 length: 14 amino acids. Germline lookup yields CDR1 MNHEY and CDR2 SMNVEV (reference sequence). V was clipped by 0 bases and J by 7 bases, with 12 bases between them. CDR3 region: CASSLSLGYGGYTF. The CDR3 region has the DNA TGTGCCAGCAGTTTATCGTTGGGGTACGGTGGCTACACCTTC.

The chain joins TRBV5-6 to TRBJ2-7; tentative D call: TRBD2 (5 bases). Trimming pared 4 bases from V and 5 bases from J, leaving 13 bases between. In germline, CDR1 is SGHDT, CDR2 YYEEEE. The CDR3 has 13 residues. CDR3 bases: TGTGCCAGCAGCCACCCTGGACTGGACGAGCAGTACTTC. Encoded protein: CASSHPGLDEQYF.

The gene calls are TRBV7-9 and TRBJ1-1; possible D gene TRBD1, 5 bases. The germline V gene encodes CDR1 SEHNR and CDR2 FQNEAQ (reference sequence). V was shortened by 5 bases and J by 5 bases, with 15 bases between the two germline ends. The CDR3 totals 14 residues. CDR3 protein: CASSRQRGGTEAFF. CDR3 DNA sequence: TGTGCCAGCAGCCGCCAAAGGGGAGGGACTGAAGCTTTCTTT.

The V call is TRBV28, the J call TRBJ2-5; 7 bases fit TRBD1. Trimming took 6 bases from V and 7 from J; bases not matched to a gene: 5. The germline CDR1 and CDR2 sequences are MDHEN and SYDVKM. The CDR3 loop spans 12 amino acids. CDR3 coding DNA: TGTGCCAGCAGGCCCCGGACAGGGACCCAGTACTTC. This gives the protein CASRPRTGTQYF.

The CDR3 nucleotides read TGCGCCAGCAGCTTGGGACTAGCGAGCACAGATACGCAGTATTTT. Translation gives CASSLGLASTDTQYF. The rearrangement links TRBV5-1 to TRBJ2-3; 8 nucleotides match TRBD2. CDR3 length: 15 residues. With V trimmed by 0 bases and J by 0 bases, 0 bases remained unmatched. Germline CDR1 and CDR2: SGHRS and YFSETQ.

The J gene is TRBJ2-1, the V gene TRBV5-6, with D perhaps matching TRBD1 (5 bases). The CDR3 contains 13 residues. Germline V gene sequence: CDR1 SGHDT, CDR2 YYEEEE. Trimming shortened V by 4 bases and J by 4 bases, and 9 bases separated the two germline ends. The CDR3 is CASSQDRYNEQFF. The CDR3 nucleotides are TGTGCCAGCAGCCAAGACAGATACAATGAGCAGTTCTTC. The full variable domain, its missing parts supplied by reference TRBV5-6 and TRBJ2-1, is DAGVTQSPTHLIKTRGQQVTLRCSPKSGHDTVSWYQQALGQGPQFIFQYYEEEERQRGNFPDRFSGHQFPNYSSELNVNALLLGDSALYLCASSQDRYNEQFFGPGTRLTVL.

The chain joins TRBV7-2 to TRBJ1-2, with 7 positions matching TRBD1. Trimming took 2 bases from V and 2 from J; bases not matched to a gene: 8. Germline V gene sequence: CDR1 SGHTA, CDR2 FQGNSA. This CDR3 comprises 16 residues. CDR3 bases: TGTGCCAGCAGCTTAAGGGCGGGACAGAACAACTATGGCTACACCTTC. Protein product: CASSLRAGQNNYGYTF.

The CDR3 DNA follows: TGTGCCAGCAGCTTGGGGGACAGGAGGAATTCACCCCTCCACTTT. Amino acids: CASSLGDRRNSPLHF. The chain has TRBV7-2 and TRBJ1-6, with 8 positions matching TRBD1. This CDR3 contains 15 residues. The V gene's germline CDR1 is SGHTA and CDR2 FQGNSA. V trimming: 3 bases; J trimming: 7 bases; junction bases outside the gene matches: 5.

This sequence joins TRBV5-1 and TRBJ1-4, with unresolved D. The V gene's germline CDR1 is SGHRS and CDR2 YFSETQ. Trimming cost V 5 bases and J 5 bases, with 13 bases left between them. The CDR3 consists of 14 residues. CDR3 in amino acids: CASSIRPRNEKLFF. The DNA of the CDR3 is TGCGCCAGCAGTATAAGGCCCAGAAATGAAAAACTGTTTTTT.

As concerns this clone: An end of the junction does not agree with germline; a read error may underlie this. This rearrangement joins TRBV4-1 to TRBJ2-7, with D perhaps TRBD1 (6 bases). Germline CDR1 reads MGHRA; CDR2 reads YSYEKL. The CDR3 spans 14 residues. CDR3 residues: CASSQERATGPDTF. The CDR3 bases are TGCGCCAGCAGCCAAGAAAGGGCTACAGGGCCCGATACCTTC.

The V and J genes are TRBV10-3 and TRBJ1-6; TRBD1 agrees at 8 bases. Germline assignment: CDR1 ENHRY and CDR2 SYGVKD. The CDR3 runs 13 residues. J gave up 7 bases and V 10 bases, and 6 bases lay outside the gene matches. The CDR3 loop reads CASRTGRNSPLHF. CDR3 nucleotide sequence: TGTGCCAGCCGGACAGGGAGGAATTCACCCCTCCACTTT.

The CDR3 loop reads CASSKKAGRSNQPQHF. The DNA for the CDR3 is TGTGCCAGTAGTAAGAAGGCGGGTCGTAGCAATCAGCCCCAGCATTTT. The rearrangement uses TRBV19 and TRBJ1-5; D call uncertain. The germline V gene encodes CDR1 LNHDA and CDR2 SQIVND (reference sequence). The V end was cut by 4 bases, the J end by 0 bases, with 13 bases between. CDR3 size: 16 residues.

The CDR3 nucleotides are TGCAGTGCCCCAAGCTCCTACGAGCAGTACTTC. This translates into CSAPSSYEQYF. V is TRBV20-1 and J is TRBJ2-7; D uncertain. There are 11 residues in the CDR3. V was shortened by 6 bases and J by 0 bases, with 6 bases between the two germline ends. The germline gives CDR1 DFQATT, CDR2 SNEGSKA (reference sequence).

CDR3: CASSQRSGQETQYF. In DNA form, the CDR3 reads TGTGCCAGCAGCCAGCGGTCAGGACAAGAGACCCAGTACTTC. The chain has TRBV7-2 and TRBJ2-5; a possible D gene is TRBD2 (5 bases). Trimming shortened V by 5 bases and J by 2 bases, and 12 bases separated the two germline ends. The CDR3 is 14 amino acids. The germline V gene has CDR1 SGHTA and CDR2 FQGNSA.

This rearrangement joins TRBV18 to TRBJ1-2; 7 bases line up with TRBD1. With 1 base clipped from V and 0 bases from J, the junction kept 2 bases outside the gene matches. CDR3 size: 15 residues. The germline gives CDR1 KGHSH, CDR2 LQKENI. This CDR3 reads CASSPRDSTNYGYTF. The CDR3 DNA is TGTGCCAGCTCACCACGGGACAGTACTAACTATGGCTACACCTTC. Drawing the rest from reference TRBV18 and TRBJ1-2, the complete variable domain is NAGVMQNPRHLVRRRGQEARLRCSPMKGHSHVYWYRQLPEEGLKFMVYLQKENIIDESGMPKERFSAEFPKEGPSILRIQQVVRGDSAAYFCASSPRDSTNYGYTFGSGTRLTVV.

The CDR3 loop reads CSVWGVDGSTDTQYF. The CDR3 bases are TGCAGCGTTTGGGGTGTAGATGGTAGCACAGATACGCAGTATTTT. The chain joins TRBV29-1 to TRBJ2-3, with D hard to call. The V gene's germline CDR1 is SQVTM and CDR2 ANQGSEA. CDR3 length: 15 residues. The germline V and J ends were trimmed by 5 bases and 0 bases, with 15 bases remaining between them.